Following are 11 T cell receptor beta chains from one sample sequenced in a study of T cells after yellow fever vaccination. TCRdb independently ran MiXCR on the 5' RACE reads; one entry per CDR3 protein. Of hundreds of thousands of distinct CDR3 sequences listed, about 17% are singletons. Sequencing was performed on PBMCs, taken before the yellow fever booster vaccination. Receptor source: a man aged 18 to 30 who received the YFV17D yellow fever vaccine.

The chain joins TRBV12-3 or TRBV12-4 to TRBJ1-6; D gene ambiguous. V was shortened by 1 base and J by 11 bases, with 9 bases between the two germline ends. CDR3 length equals 13 residues. The CDR3 DNA reads TGTGCCAGCAGTTTAGATCGTCGCCCACCCCTCCACTTT. Translated, it gives CASSLDRRPPLHF.

This clonotype was picked up a small number of times. The genes are TRBV4-1 and TRBJ2-2; 12 bases fit TRBD1. Germline CDR1 reads MGHRA; CDR2 reads YSYEKL. V shed 2 bases and J 9 bases; nucleotides not matched to a gene: 4. There are 15 residues in the CDR3. The CDR3 DNA is TGCGCCAGCAGCCAAACCGGGACAGGGGGCAGGGAGCTGTTTTTT. Protein sequence: CASSQTGTGGRELFF.

The rearrangement uses TRBV18 and TRBJ1-5; no definite D call. Trimming pared 3 bases from V and 6 bases from J, leaving 9 bases between. This CDR3 comprises 13 residues. Germline CDR1 reads KGHSH; CDR2 reads LQKENI. Here the CDR3 DNA reads TGTGCCAGCTCACCTACAGACGGTCAGCCCCAGCATTTT. It specifies CASSPTDGQPQHF.

This clonotype was seen a handful of times. This chain uses TRBV20-1 with TRBJ2-2; the D gene is possibly TRBD2 (5 bases). The CDR3 is made up of 13 amino acids. V lost 5 bases and J lost 6, with 13 bases in between. Germline V gives CDR1 DFQATT, CDR2 SNEGSKA (reference sequence). The CDR3 sequence: CSAPEAPPGELFF. The CDR3 DNA sequence: TGCAGTGCTCCGGAGGCCCCCCCCGGGGAGCTGTTTTTT.

This clonotype was seen only a few times. This rearrangement joins TRBV29-1 to TRBJ2-3; 8 positions agree with TRBD2. Germline values: CDR1 SQVTM, CDR2 ANQGSEA. This CDR3 contains 14 residues. Losses at the gene ends were 3 bases for V and 4 bases for J; bases not matched to a gene: 6. This chain's CDR3 is CSVDWRGDADTQYF. CDR3 DNA sequence: TGCAGCGTTGACTGGCGGGGGGATGCAGATACGCAGTATTTT.

This clonotype has a handful of counts. The V and J genes are TRBV7-2 and TRBJ2-7, with D possibly TRBD2 on 6 matching bases. The CDR3 sequence is 15 residues long. Trimming removed 0 bases from V and 0 bases from J, with 9 bases in between. From germline, CDR1 is SGHTA and CDR2 FQGNSA. The CDR3 region is CASSLAGGFSYEQYF. As DNA, the CDR3 is TGTGCCAGCAGCTTAGCGGGGGGTTTCTCCTACGAGCAGTACTTC.

This clonotype was observed a handful of times. This rearrangement joins TRBV7-2 to TRBJ2-1, with D possibly being TRBD1 (6 bases). The CDR3 length is 17 residues. Per the germline V gene, CDR1 is SGHTA and CDR2 is FQGNSA. Trimming left V 5 bases short and J 6 bases short, with 23 bases between. The CDR3 is CASSRRRDRPVGNEQFF. Written as DNA, the CDR3 is TGTGCCAGCAGCCGGCGGCGAGACAGGCCAGTGGGCAATGAGCAGTTCTTC. Supplemented by reference TRBV7-2 and TRBJ2-1, the full variable domain reads GAGVSQSPSNKVTEKGKDVELRCDPISGHTALYWYRQSLGQGLEFLIYFQGNSAPDKSGLPSDRFSAERTGGSVSTLTIQRTQQEDSAVYLCASSRRRDRPVGNEQFFGPGTRLTVL.

This clonotype has just a few counts. This rearrangement joins TRBV7-3 to TRBJ2-3; TRBD2 might be the D (6 bases). This CDR3 spans 15 amino acids. V lost 5 bases and J 4 bases, leaving 16 bases between the germline ends. Germline CDR1 is SGHTA and CDR2 is FQGTGA. The CDR3 nucleotides are TGTGCCAGCAGCCCGCCGGGGGTGGGCCCAGATACGCAGTATTTT. Translating gives CASSPPGVGPDTQYF.

This clonotype was counted between two and nine times. V gene TRBV7-2 combines with J gene TRBJ1-1; possible D gene TRBD1, 5 bases. This CDR3 has 16 amino acids. CDR1 and CDR2 from the germline V gene are SGHTA and FQGNSA. Trimming pared 3 bases from V and 4 bases from J, leaving 18 bases between. CDR3 sequence reads: CASSFLLGAAGTEAFF. As DNA, the CDR3 is TGTGCCAGCAGCTTTCTACTCGGGGCAGCAGGCACTGAAGCTTTCTTT. Combining the CDR3 with reference TRBV7-2 and TRBJ1-1 gives the whole variable domain GAGVSQSPSNKVTEKGKDVELRCDPISGHTALYWYRQSLGQGLEFLIYFQGNSAPDKSGLPSDRFSAERTGGSVSTLTIQRTQQEDSAVYLCASSFLLGAAGTEAFFGQGTRLTVV.

This clonotype was observed a handful of times. J is TRBJ2-3 and V is TRBV7-2, with TRBD2 matching 11 bases. Looked up from germline, CDR1 is SGHTA and CDR2 is FQGNSA. This CDR3 is built from 16 residues. Trimming cost V 5 bases and J 0 bases; bases outside gene matches: 4. In nucleotides, the CDR3 is TGTGCCAGCAGCGACCGACTAGCGGGGAGCACAGATACGCAGTATTTT. This codes for CASSDRLAGSTDTQYF.

This clonotype has only a few counts. The V gene is TRBV29-1, the J gene TRBJ2-1, with D possibly being TRBD2 (6 bases). This CDR3 is 14 amino acids long. The V and J ends lost 6 bases and 4 bases respectively, with 16 bases between them. Germline CDR1 SQVTM, CDR2 ANQGSEA. Here the CDR3 reads CSVSSTREYNEQFF. The CDR3 DNA reads TGCAGCGTGTCATCGACTAGAGAATACAATGAGCAGTTCTTC.